The rows below give T cell receptor beta chains drawn from one sample of a study of CD4+ T cells in melanoma. The method was immunoSEQ multiplex PCR; TCRdb's version includes in-frame clones alone and lacks a portion of them. The sample shows about 50,000 clones, roughly 89% of them seen only once. Sequenced sample: peripheral blood. Source of these receptors: a human donor with melanoma. Both conserved end residues are part of each CDR3. D genes are given only for firm matches. Clone size is stated in some rows and not others, as once, few, many or a class when expanded.

d_call	v_call	clone_size	j_call	cdr3_aa	cdr3_nt
-	TRBV9	-	TRBJ2-3	CASSVQPGTTDTQYF	TGTGCCAGCAGCGTCCAACCCGGAACCACAGATACGCAGTATTTT
-	TRBV6-1	few	TRBJ1-5	CASNFDSYSNQPQHF	TGTGCCAGCAACTTCGACAGTTATAGCAATCAGCCCCAGCATTTT
TRBD2	TRBV7-9	-	TRBJ2-7	CASSLGGLAGPGQYF	TGTGCCAGCAGCTTAGGGGGACTAGCGGGGCCGGGGCAGTACTTC
TRBD2	TRBV15	-	TRBJ2-1	CATSRDHSLGLAGGPYEQFF	TGTGCCACCAGCAGAGATCACTCTTTGGGACTAGCGGGGGGGCCTTATGAGCAGTTCTTC
-	TRBV7-3	-	TRBJ1-1	CASSLRGNTEAFF	TGTGCCAGCAGCTTAAGGGGTAACACTGAAGCTTTCTTT
-	TRBV6-6	-	TRBJ2-3	CASRSPRDTQYF	TGTGCCAGCAGGTCTCCTCGAGATACGCAGTATTTT
-	TRBV7-2	-	TRBJ1-4	CASSLLQGPNEKLFF	TGTGCCAGCAGCTTATTACAGGGTCCTAATGAAAAACTGTTTTTT
-	TRBV28	-	TRBJ1-4	CASSFRGGGTNEKLFF	TGTGCCAGCAGTTTTCGGGGCGGTGGGACTAATGAAAAACTGTTTTTT
-	TRBV28	-	TRBJ1-3	CASRPTEGSGNTIYF	TGTGCCAGCAGACCGACAGAGGGATCTGGAAACACCATATATTTT
TRBD2	TRBV11-2	-	TRBJ2-1	CASSLDPWGGDNEQFF	TGTGCCAGCAGCTTAGATCCTTGGGGGGGGGACAATGAGCAGTTCTTC
-	TRBV7-8	-	TRBJ1-1	CASSPRSGEAFF	TGTGCCAGCAGCCCCAGGTCGGGGGAAGCTTTCTTT
-	TRBV2	few	TRBJ2-7	CASSVGGPQYF	TGTGCCAGCAGCGTTGGCGGACCACAGTACTTC
TRBD1	TRBV18	-	TRBJ2-7	CASSPSRDSSYEQYF	TGTGCCAGCTCACCTAGCCGGGACAGCTCGTACGAGCAGTACTTC
-	TRBV7-3	-	TRBJ1-6	CASSSGNSPLHF	TGTGCCAGCAGCTCAGGGAATTCACCCCTCCACTTT
-	TRBV7-2	-	TRBJ2-7	CASSPGGGPYEQYF	TGTGCCAGCAGCCCAGGGGGGGGTCCCTACGAGCAGTACTTC